The clone carrying this T cell receptor beta chain occurred once. The antigen remains undetermined. This may be a read error, as it is one base from a much larger clone. This sample was included in a study of identical twins. From germline, CDR1 is SQVTM and CDR2 ANQGSEA. V shed 0 bases and J 15 bases; nucleotides not matched to a gene: 17. CDR3 length: 15 amino acids. Study findings and constraints: Cord blood beta clonotypes present at high abundance carried fewer insertions; no such pattern appeared in memory repertoires. Conclusions were drawn cross-sectionally by statistical analysis, without following the same donors. With monozygotic twins, out-of-frame TCR alpha sharing exceeded what models estimated.

A universal primer binding site was introduced by template switching. The final cDNA contained unique molecular identifiers. TCRdb re-derived calls from the 5' RACE reads in MiXCR, one entry per CDR3 protein. The top ten clones hold less than 2% of a sample with fewer than 650,000 distinct CDR3 sequences, around 7.5% of them seen once. These records were also assigned to another study, of yellow fever vaccine responses in identical twins.

The sequencing input was PBMCs. The J gene is TRBJ1-5, the V gene TRBV29-1; TRBD1 matches at 7 bases. This sequence was found in a woman younger than 30 in good health. The CDR3 spells CSVEDRDQGVSSRHF. For the CDR3, the DNA is TGCAGCGTTGAAGATCGGGATCAGGGGGTTTCGTCCCGGCATTTT.